The 12 T cell receptor beta chains listed next were all sequenced from one sample in a study of blood T cell repertoires in COVID-19. Clones were read by immunoSEQ multiplex PCR, and TCRdb kept only the in-frame ones, dropping some. The sample records just over 300,000 clones, about nine tenths being singletons. The sample taken for sequencing was peripheral blood. The receptor set was obtained from a woman aged 25 to 39 with COVID-19, enrolled during active disease.

V gene TRBV5-1 combines with J gene TRBJ1-4, with TRBD1 identical over 9 bases. The V segment lost 5 bases and the J segment 8 bases; nucleotides outside the gene matches: 7. Germline CDR1 reads SGHRS; CDR2 reads YFSETQ. The CDR3 has 14 amino acids. CDR3 coding DNA: TGCGCCAGCAGGGCCGGGACAGGGAACGAAAAACTGTTTTTT. Translated, it gives CASRAGTGNEKLFF.

This sequence joins TRBV6-4 and TRBJ2-3; 7 nucleotides match TRBD1. CDR1 is MRHNA, CDR2 SNTAGT, per germline. With V trimmed by 0 bases and J by 3 bases, 3 bases remained unmatched. CDR3 length equals 15 residues. The CDR3 sequence is CASSDSDRATDTQYF. CDR3 in DNA: TGTGCCAGCAGTGACTCCGACAGGGCGACAGATACGCAGTATTTT.

This sequence joins TRBV5-5 and TRBJ2-2; D not certain. V was cut by 0 bases and J by 1 base, with 4 bases left in between. The germline CDR1 and CDR2 sequences are SGHKS and YYEKEE (reference sequence). The CDR3 totals 14 residues. The CDR3 protein is CASSLAWNTGELFF. CDR3 DNA: TGTGCCAGCAGCTTGGCGTGGAACACCGGGGAGCTGTTTTTT. Variable domain in full (rest from reference TRBV5-5 and TRBJ2-2): DAGVTQSPTHLIKTRGQQVTLRCSPISGHKSVSWYQQVLGQGPQFIFQYYEKEERGRGNFPDRFSARQFPNYSSELNVNALLLGDSALYLCASSLAWNTGELFFGEGSRLTVL.

CDR3 region: CASTLPWGGREKLFF. CDR3 DNA: TGTGCCAGCACCCTCCCTTGGGGGGGGCGTGAAAAACTGTTTTTT. This rearrangement joins TRBV2 to TRBJ1-4, with D perhaps TRBD1 (6 bases). The CDR3 consists of 15 residues. Germline V gene lookup returns CDR1 SNHLY and CDR2 FYNNEI. V was shortened by 7 bases and J by 7 bases, with 19 bases between the two germline ends.

The V gene is TRBV7-9, the J gene TRBJ2-3; TRBD2 is a possible D gene (5 bases). The CDR3 length is 17 residues. Trimming pared 4 bases from V and 0 bases from J, leaving 17 bases between. Germline CDR1 SEHNR, CDR2 FQNEAQ (reference sequence). The CDR3 spells CASSSDRGAESTDTQYF. The CDR3 DNA follows: TGTGCCAGCAGCTCCGACCGGGGAGCGGAGAGCACAGATACGCAGTATTTT.

The chain joins TRBV19 to TRBJ1-4; perhaps TRBD1 as D (6 bases). There are 18 residues in the CDR3. V lost 3 bases and J lost 4, with 21 bases in between. Per germline, CDR1 LNHDA and CDR2 SQIVND (reference sequence). The CDR3 DNA reads TGTGCCAGTAGTATTTCGGGCCTTCAGGGGCTACTTAATGAAAAACTGTTTTTT. Its translation is CASSISGLQGLLNEKLFF.

The CDR3 bases are TGTGCCAGCAGTGAAACAGGGAAGGAATCACCCCTCCACTTT. This translates into CASSETGKESPLHF. V is TRBV6-1 and J is TRBJ1-6; D might be TRBD1 (6 bases). V was shortened by 2 bases and J by 10 bases, with 12 bases between the two germline ends. Germline CDR1 and CDR2: MNHNS and SASEGT. CDR3 length equals 14 residues.

The chain is built from TRBV19 and TRBJ2-3; D possibly corresponds to TRBD2 (6 bases). V lost 5 bases to trimming and J lost 4 bases, with 13 bases between them. The V gene's germline CDR1 is LNHDA and CDR2 SQIVND (reference sequence). The CDR3 totals 14 residues. Here the CDR3 DNA reads TGTGCCAGTAGTTCCGGAGGGACCGCAGATACGCAGTATTTT. Translated: CASSSGGTADTQYF.

This clone has just a few counts. This chain joins TRBV28 and TRBJ2-7, with D possibly TRBD1 on 5 matching bases. This CDR3 is built from 12 residues. CDR1 is MDHEN, CDR2 SYDVKM, per germline. Trimming pared 5 bases from V and 3 bases from J, leaving 8 bases between. CDR3 in DNA: TGTGCCAGCAGTACAGGTCTCTACGAGCAGTACGTC. Translating gives CASSTGLYEQYV.

The V and J genes are TRBV5-1 and TRBJ2-2; 8 nucleotides agree with TRBD1. In germline, CDR1 is SGHRS, CDR2 YFSETQ. V was clipped by 3 bases and J by 3 bases; unmatched bases: 1. The CDR3 has 14 residues. The CDR3 DNA reads TGCGCCAGCAGCTCGACAGGGGACACCGGGGAGCTGTTTTTT. Amino acids: CASSSTGDTGELFF.

Remarks on this clone: Within the sample, other DNA sequences also encode this same CDR3. This rearrangement joins TRBV6-2 or TRBV6-3 to TRBJ2-7; D gene uncertain. In germline, CDR1 is MNHEY, CDR2 SVGEGT. The CDR3 has 12 amino acids. Trimming shortened V by 5 bases and J by 2 bases, and 7 bases separated the two germline ends. The chain's CDR3 is CASSPPAYEQYF. CDR3 sequence (DNA): TGTGCCAGCAGTCCCCCCGCCTACGAGCAGTACTTC.

This chain uses TRBV12-3 or TRBV12-4 with TRBJ1-1; possibly TRBD1 for D (5 bases). The CDR3 runs to 12 residues. Deletions cut 9 bases from V and 4 bases from J, with 12 bases between. As DNA, the CDR3 is TGTGCCAGTCAGGAGGGGAGCACTGAAGCTTTCTTT. It encodes CASQEGSTEAFF.